A selection of T cell receptor beta chains follows, all from one sample in a study of T cells in Graves' hyperthyroidism and ophthalmopathy. MiXCR, run by TCRdb on the multiplex PCR reads, gives a single entry per CDR3 protein. Among a few hundred thousand distinct CDR3 sequences, about 14% were seen once, and the ten largest hold around 20%. Sequenced material: blood. The source is a woman aged 30 to 39 with Graves' ophthalmopathy. The CDR3 runs from the conserved cysteine through the conserved F or W. Fields, in order: D gene, clone size, J gene, V gene, CDR3 DNA, CDR3 protein. A D gene is named only where the DNA matches it firmly. For some rows the clone size is stated as once, few or many, or as a class when expanded; others skip it.

>NA|many|TRBJ2-7|TRBV20-1
TGCAGTGCTAGAGCCATACAGGCCCCGATACAGGGATCCTACGAGCAGTACTTC
CSARAIQAPIQGSYEQYF
>TRBD1|NA|TRBJ1-4|TRBV29-1
TGCAGCGTTGCGGGACAGACCTTAAATGAAAAACTGTTTTTT
CSVAGQTLNEKLFF
>NA|NA|TRBJ1-3|TRBV5-1
TGCGCCAGCAGCCGCCAGGGCCCTGGAAACACCATATATTTT
CASSRQGPGNTIYF
>TRBD1|NA|TRBJ1-4|TRBV14
TGTGCCAGCAGCCAAGACAGGGGGGCAGGGGATGAAAAACTGTTTTTT
CASSQDRGAGDEKLFF
>NA|few|TRBJ2-7|TRBV28
TGTGCCAGCAGTCCCACCCTGGGCAGGGTTGGTTACGAGCAGTACTTC
CASSPTLGRVGYEQYF
>TRBD1|many|TRBJ1-1|TRBV11-2
TGTGCCAGCAGCTTAGATACAGGGGCGGCGGGCACTGAAGCTTTCTTT
CASSLDTGAAGTEAFF
>TRBD1|many|TRBJ2-3|TRBV5-1
TGCGCCAGCAGCTTGGAGGGGACAGCCGCAGATACGCAGTATTTT
CASSLEGTAADTQYF
>TRBD1|many|TRBJ2-2|TRBV5-1
TGCGCCAGCAGCTTGGAACAGGGGGCCATCGGGGAGCTGTTTTTT
CASSLEQGAIGELFF
>NA|many|TRBJ2-5|TRBV7-3
TGTGCCAGCAGCTTCCCCGGGGAAGAGACCCAGTACTTC
CASSFPGEETQYF
>NA|many|TRBJ2-5|TRBV7-8
TGTGCCAGCAGCGCGCCCGGGGGAAAGGGAGAGACCCAGTACTTC
CASSAPGGKGETQYF
>TRBD1|many|TRBJ1-2|TRBV4-1
TGCGCCAGCAGCCAAGCGAGACCGGACCGGACAGGGAAAAGCGTATCCTATGGCTACACCTTC
CASSQARPDRTGKSVSYGYTF
>NA|many|TRBJ2-7|TRBV28
TGTGCCAGCACCGTAACAAGGGGCGGCGAGCAGTACTTC
CASTVTRGGEQYF
>TRBD2|NA|TRBJ2-3|TRBV5-1
TGCGCCAGTAGGACTAGCGGGGTGGTAGATACGCAGTATTTT
CASRTSGVVDTQYF
>NA|many|TRBJ2-3|TRBV18
TGTGCCAGCTCACTTACAGGGTACACAGATACGCAGTATTTT
CASSLTGYTDTQYF
>TRBD2|many|TRBJ2-2|TRBV4-1
TGCGCCAGCAGCCAAGATTTGAAGTTTGCTGGACTAGTGACTCCCTGGGGGGAGCTGTTTTTT
CASSQDLKFAGLVTPWGELFF
>TRBD2|few|TRBJ2-5|TRBV20-1
TGCAGTGCTAGAGATTTTGGACTAGCGATTTTCGAGACCCAGTACTTC
CSARDFGLAIFETQYF
>NA|many|TRBJ1-2|TRBV6-2/TRBV6-3
TGTGCCAGCACCCAGGTCGTTGTGAGGCCCAACTATGGCTACACCTTC
CASTQVVVRPNYGYTF
>TRBD1|NA|TRBJ1-3|TRBV11-3
TGTGCCAGCAGCCGAGGGACAGGCTCTGGAAACACCTTATATTTT
CASSRGTGSGNTLYF
>NA|NA|TRBJ2-7|TRBV19
TGTGCCAGTAGCAGTTTATTCGTAAGGAAACCCTACGAGCAGTACTTC
CASSSLFVRKPYEQYF
>TRBD2|NA|TRBJ2-1|TRBV20-1
TGCAGTGCAGCCGGGACTAGCGGGGGGGCCTCCTACAATGAGCAGTTCTTC
CSAAGTSGGASYNEQFF
>TRBD2|many|TRBJ2-2|TRBV2
TGTGCCAGCAGAGAACCGGGACTAGCGGGGGTGGCCGGGGAGCTGTTTTTT
CASREPGLAGVAGELFF
>NA|many|TRBJ2-3|TRBV12-3/TRBV12-4
TGTGCCAGCAGGAAGCGCCCGGGTGCAGATACGCAGTATTTT
CASRKRPGADTQYF
>TRBD1|many|TRBJ1-1|TRBV28
TGTGCCAGCAGTCCAAGCCGCCTAGACAGGGGAAGGTTGTACACTGAAGCTTTCTTT
CASSPSRLDRGRLYTEAFF
>NA|many|TRBJ1-5|TRBV6-6
TGTGCCAGCAGTTACTCGAAGGGAAGTAATCAGCCCCAGCATTTT
CASSYSKGSNQPQHF
>TRBD2|many|TRBJ2-7|TRBV29-1
TGCAGCGTTGAAAAGCGGGGGGCCTCCTACGAGCAGTACTTC
CSVEKRGASYEQYF
>NA|few|TRBJ2-1|TRBV19
TGTGCCAGTAGTATATCCCCCAAGCGGGCAGTAGGCAATGAGCAGTTCTTC
CASSISPKRAVGNEQFF
>NA|many|TRBJ2-5|TRBV7-2
TGTGCCAGCAGCCCCTATAGCGGACAAGAGACCCAGTACTTC
CASSPYSGQETQYF
>NA|NA|TRBJ1-2|TRBV15
TGTGCCACCAGCAGCGTAAACTTTCCTTATGGCTACACCTTC
CATSSVNFPYGYTF
>NA|NA|TRBJ2-5|TRBV24-1
TGTGCCACCAGTGATGAGGGCTCAAACCAAGAGACCCAGTACTTC
CATSDEGSNQETQYF
>TRBD1|many|TRBJ1-5|TRBV12-3/TRBV12-4
TGTGCCAGCAGAGGGGACAGGGGGCTGGATCAGCCCCAGCATTTT
CASRGDRGLDQPQHF
>NA|many|TRBJ1-3|TRBV3-1
TGTGCCAGCAGCTATGGGCCACCCAGGAGCTCTGGAAACACCATATATTTT
CASSYGPPRSSGNTIYF
>NA|NA|TRBJ1-6|TRBV20-1
TGCAGTGCTAGGGTCAGAGTGGTTACGGGGTCACCCCTCCACTTT
CSARVRVVTGSPLHF
>NA|NA|TRBJ1-3|TRBV27
TGTGCCAGTATTGGGGGAGCTGGAAACACCATATATTTT
CASIGGAGNTIYF
>TRBD2|many|TRBJ2-7|TRBV30
TGTGCCTGGAGTCCCACTAGCGGGGGCCCAGGCGAGCAGTACTTC
CAWSPTSGGPGEQYF
>NA|few|TRBJ2-3|TRBV19
TGTGCCAGTAGTATCCTTCCTCCCACAGATACGCAGTATTTT
CASSILPPTDTQYF
>NA|many|TRBJ2-7|TRBV7-3
TGTGCCAGCAGCTTACAAGGACAGAGCTACGAGCAGTACTTC
CASSLQGQSYEQYF
>TRBD1|many|TRBJ1-2|TRBV5-8
TGTGCCAGCAGCTTGCATTCAGACAGGGAGGTTTACGGCTACACCTTC
CASSLHSDREVYGYTF
>NA|many|TRBJ1-1|TRBV24-1
TGTGCCACCAGTGATTTTGCAGGGACTGAAGCTTTCTTT
CATSDFAGTEAFF
>NA|many|TRBJ2-3|TRBV20-1
TGCAGTGCTTTGGGGCGGATCGACACAGATACGCAGTATTTT
CSALGRIDTDTQYF
>TRBD1|many|TRBJ2-7|TRBV29-1
TGCAGCGTTGAAGATCTGGGACAGGGCCCCGAGCAGTACTTC
CSVEDLGQGPEQYF
>NA|many|TRBJ1-2|TRBV5-1
TGCGCCAGCAGCTTGTTCGCAGGGGAGAAATATGGCTACACCTTC
CASSLFAGEKYGYTF
>NA|NA|TRBJ2-1|TRBV4-2
TGTGCCAGCACCCTTACCGGGATATACTCCTACAATGAGCAGTTCTTC
CASTLTGIYSYNEQFF